The clone carrying this T cell receptor beta chain was seen ten or more times. From RNA transcripts, TCR beta CDR3 regions were amplified. The HTBI primer set was used in a first-round RT-PCR of the TCR CDR3. TCRdb fed the multiplex PCR reads into MiXCR, producing one record per CDR3 protein. Of about 400,000 distinct CDR3 sequences in the sample, approximately 14% are singletons; the top ten hold roughly 15%. The entry originates in a study of T cells in Graves' hyperthyroidism and ophthalmopathy. V lost 7 bases, J lost 6 bases, and 6 bases stayed unmatched. This CDR3 spans 13 amino acids. Germline loops: CDR1 KGHDR, CDR2 SFDVKD.

The chain is built from TRBV24-1 and TRBJ1-1; 8 bases agree with TRBD1. This clonotype was sampled from a woman younger than 30 with Graves' hyperthyroidism. The specimen sequenced was blood. The CDR3 sequence is CATRTTGGAEAFF. In DNA, the CDR3 is TGTGCCACCAGAACCACAGGGGGAGCTGAAGCTTTCTTT.